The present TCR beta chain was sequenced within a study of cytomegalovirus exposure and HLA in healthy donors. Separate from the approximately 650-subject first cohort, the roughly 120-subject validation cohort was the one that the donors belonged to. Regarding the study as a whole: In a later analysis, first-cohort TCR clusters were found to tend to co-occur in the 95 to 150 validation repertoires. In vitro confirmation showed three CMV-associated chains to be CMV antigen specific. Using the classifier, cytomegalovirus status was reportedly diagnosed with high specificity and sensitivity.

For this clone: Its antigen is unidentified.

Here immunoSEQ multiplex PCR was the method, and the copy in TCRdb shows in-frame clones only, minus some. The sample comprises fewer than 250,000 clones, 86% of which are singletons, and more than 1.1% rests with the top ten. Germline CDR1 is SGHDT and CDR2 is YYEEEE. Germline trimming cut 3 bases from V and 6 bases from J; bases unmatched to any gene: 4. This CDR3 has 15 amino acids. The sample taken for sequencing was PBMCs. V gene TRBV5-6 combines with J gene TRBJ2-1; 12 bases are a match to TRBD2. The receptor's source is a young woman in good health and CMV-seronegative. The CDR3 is CASSYLAGGGNEQFF. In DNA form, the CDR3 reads TGTGCCAGCAGCTATCTAGCGGGGGGGGGCAATGAGCAGTTCTTC.